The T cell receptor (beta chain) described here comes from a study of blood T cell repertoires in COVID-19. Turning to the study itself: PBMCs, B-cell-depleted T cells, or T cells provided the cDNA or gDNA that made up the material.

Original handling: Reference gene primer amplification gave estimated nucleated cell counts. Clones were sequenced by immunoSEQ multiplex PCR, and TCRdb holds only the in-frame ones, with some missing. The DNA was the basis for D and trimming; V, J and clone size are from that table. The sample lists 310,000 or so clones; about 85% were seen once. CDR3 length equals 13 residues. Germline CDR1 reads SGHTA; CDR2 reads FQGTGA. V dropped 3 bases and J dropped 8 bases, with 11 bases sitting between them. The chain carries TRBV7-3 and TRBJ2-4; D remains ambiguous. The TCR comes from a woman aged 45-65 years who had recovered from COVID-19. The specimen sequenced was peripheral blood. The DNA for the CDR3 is TGTGCCAGCAGCTTCCGCCTCCGCGACATTCAGTACTTC. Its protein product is CASSFRLRDIQYF.